This T cell receptor (beta chain) was retrieved from a study of OX40 agonist ivuxolimab in advanced cancers. Turning to the study itself: A male proportion of 82.7% was recorded, with mean age roughly 60 years and range about 23 to 90. Partial responses were recorded for three patients, including one with hepatocellular carcinoma and two with cutaneous melanoma.

Whole-study results and caveats: CD8+ T cells (on average) carried more expanded clones than CD4+ T cells. Several nonresponders also turned out to have low normalized T-cell clonal expansion.

Comments on this clone: Its antigen is unidentified.

Sequenced by immunoSEQ multiplex PCR; TCRdb stores in-frame clones only, minus some. The data show 60,000 to 75,000 clones, approximately 86% seen once. The germline CDR1 and CDR2 sequences are SGDLS and YYNGEE. V was pared by 3 bases and J by 3 bases, with 15 bases between. The CDR3 runs 16 residues. The sample here was CD4+ or CD8+ T cells sorted from blood, taken in a trial of the OX40 agonist ivuxolimab. This TCR derives from an adult with an advanced solid tumor such as melanoma, head and neck, liver or kidney cancer. This chain joins TRBV9 and TRBJ2-2, with D possibly being TRBD2 (6 bases). The CDR3 sequence: CASSAPDGGYTGELFF. CDR3 bases: TGTGCCAGCAGCGCCCCTGACGGGGGTTACACCGGGGAGCTGTTTTTT.